Listed here is a single TCR beta chain. Profiled with immunoSEQ multiplex PCR; TCRdb holds only in-frame clones, not every one. This sample has around 170,000 clones, with 88% found just once. Recovered status in Cohort 3 required two negative PCRs, clearance, or symptom resolution. This sample was included in a study of blood T cell repertoires in COVID-19. V was pared by 3 bases and J by 2 bases, with 9 bases between. Germline V gives CDR1 SGHRS, CDR2 YFSETQ. The CDR3 is made up of 14 amino acids. The chain carries TRBV5-1 and TRBJ2-1, with D perhaps TRBD1 (6 bases). This TCR derives from a woman under 30 who had recovered from COVID-19. The sequencing input was PBMCs or T cells enriched from blood (not recorded which). The CDR3, as DNA: TGCGCCAGCAGCTGGGACATGGCCTACAATGAGCAGTTCTTC. Translating gives CASSWDMAYNEQFF.